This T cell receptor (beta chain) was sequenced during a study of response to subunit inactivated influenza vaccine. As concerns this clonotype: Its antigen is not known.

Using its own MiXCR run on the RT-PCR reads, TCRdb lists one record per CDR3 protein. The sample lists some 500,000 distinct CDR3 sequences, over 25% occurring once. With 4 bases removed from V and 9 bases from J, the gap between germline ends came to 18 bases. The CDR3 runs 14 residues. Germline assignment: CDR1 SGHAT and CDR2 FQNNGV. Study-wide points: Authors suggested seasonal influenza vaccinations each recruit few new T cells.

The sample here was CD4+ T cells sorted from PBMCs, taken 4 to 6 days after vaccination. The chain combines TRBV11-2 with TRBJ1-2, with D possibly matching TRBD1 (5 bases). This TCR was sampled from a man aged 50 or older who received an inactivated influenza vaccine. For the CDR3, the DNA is TGTGCCAGCAGCTCTGGGGACGGAGCATATAGCTACACCTTC. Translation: CASSSGDGAYSYTF.